The 15 T cell receptor beta chains below were found in one sample sequenced in a study of cytomegalovirus exposure and HLA in healthy donors. The PCR had 60 Vbeta and 13 Jbeta primers. Only in-frame clones appear in the TCRdb table, and some are missing; sequencing was by immunoSEQ multiplex PCR. The sample holds about 130,000 clones, 70% to 85% seen once. The material sequenced was PBMCs. Source of these receptors: a boy between 10 and 17 years old in good health and CMV-seronegative.

This clone was counted between two and nine times. The chain is built from TRBV6-1 and TRBJ1-5; possibly TRBD1 for D (6 bases). The germline CDR1 and CDR2 sequences are MNHNS and SASEGT. V was trimmed by 6 bases and J by 7 bases, leaving 13 bases between them. This CDR3 has 13 residues. The CDR3 region has the DNA TGTGCCAGCAGCCCGGACAGTTGGCAGCCCCAGCATTTT. This encodes CASSPDSWQPQHF.

V usage is TRBV11-2 and J usage is TRBJ2-1; D might be TRBD1 (6 bases). Germline CDR1 reads SGHAT; CDR2 reads FQNNGV. The CDR3 loop spans 18 amino acids. Trimming pared 7 bases from V and 3 bases from J, leaving 25 bases between. The chain's CDR3 is CASTWQGTWGSNYNEQFF. The CDR3 DNA sequence: TGTGCCAGCACCTGGCAGGGGACGTGGGGGAGTAACTACAATGAGCAGTTCTTC.

J is TRBJ2-3 and V is TRBV5-5, with D possibly matching TRBD1 (6 bases). The CDR3 sequence is 13 residues long. Trimming took off 2 bases at V and 5 bases at J, with 9 bases between the two ends. Germline V gene sequence: CDR1 SGHKS, CDR2 YYEKEE (reference sequence). The DNA of the CDR3 is TGTGCCAGCAGCTTCGAAGGGGGAGATACGCAGTATTTT. Its protein is CASSFEGGDTQYF.

V and J are TRBV7-8 and TRBJ2-7; maybe TRBD1 (7 bases). Trimming removed 4 bases from V and 5 bases from J, with 18 bases in between. CDR1 and CDR2 from the germline V gene are SGHVS and FQNEAQ. The CDR3 has 15 residues. The CDR3 nucleotides read TGTGCCAGCAGCTCGTTCTCGCGGGACAGCCACGAGCAGTACTTC. Amino acids: CASSSFSRDSHEQYF.

The rearrangement links TRBV11-2 to TRBJ2-1; D possibly corresponds to TRBD1 (6 bases). CDR3 length equals 12 residues. Between the trimmed V and J ends, which lost 4 bases and 7 bases, there was a span of 8 bases. Germline V gene sequence: CDR1 SGHAT, CDR2 FQNNGV. CDR3 sequence: CASSYRVNEQFF. In DNA form, the CDR3 reads TGTGCCAGCAGCTACAGGGTAAATGAGCAGTTCTTC.

This clone occurred once. V is TRBV6-1 and J is TRBJ1-1; TRBD1 aligns across 7 bases. CDR1 MNHNS and CDR2 SASEGT come from the germline V gene. The CDR3 totals 14 residues. V shed 6 bases and J 1 base; nucleotides not matched to a gene: 5. CDR3 region: CASSPRDRNTEAFF. The CDR3 nucleotides are TGTGCCAGCAGCCCCCGGGACAGGAACACTGAAGCTTTCTTT.

The V and J genes are TRBV6-6 and TRBJ2-3; 8 bases map to TRBD1. The CDR3 is 15 amino acids. The germline CDR1 and CDR2 sequences are MNHNY and SVGAGI (reference sequence). The ends lost 3 bases at V and 4 bases at J; junction bases unmatched: 6. The CDR3 region is CASSYRTGSADTQYF. The DNA of the CDR3 is TGTGCCAGCAGTTATCGGACAGGGTCGGCAGATACGCAGTATTTT.

This clone has only one observation. This chain uses TRBV4-2 with TRBJ2-1; D is ambiguous. The germline gives CDR1 LGHNA, CDR2 YNFKEQ. There are 16 residues in the CDR3. The V and J ends lost 0 bases and 9 bases respectively, with 18 bases between them. This CDR3 is CASSQEGRSPRPEQFF. CDR3 bases: TGTGCCAGCAGCCAAGAAGGTAGGTCACCCAGGCCTGAGCAGTTCTTC.

V is TRBV5-6 and J is TRBJ1-1; 10 nucleotides match TRBD1. The V gene's germline CDR1 is SGHDT and CDR2 YYEEEE. The V gene end was trimmed by 5 bases and the J gene end by 5 bases; junction bases not matched to a gene: 6. This CDR3 is 14 amino acids long. CDR3 DNA: TGTGCCAGCAGTTATGGACAGGGGGGAACTGAAGCTTTCTTT. This encodes CASSYGQGGTEAFF.

V and J are TRBV28 and TRBJ1-2, with D uncertain. Germline values: CDR1 MDHEN, CDR2 SYDVKM. The CDR3 contains 15 residues. Trimming took off 5 bases at V and 0 bases at J, with 13 bases between the two ends. The CDR3 region is CASSDPPGSNYGYTF. The CDR3 region has the DNA TGTGCCAGCAGTGACCCTCCGGGGTCTAACTATGGCTACACCTTC.

This chain joins TRBV5-1 and TRBJ1-3, with D perhaps matching TRBD1 (6 bases). Per the germline V gene, CDR1 is SGHRS and CDR2 is YFSETQ. The length of the CDR3 is 15 residues. Deletions cut 0 bases from V and 2 bases from J, with 9 bases between. CDR3 protein: CASSLVGGTGNTIYF. CDR3 DNA: TGCGCCAGCAGCTTGGTAGGGGGTACTGGAAACACCATATATTTT.

The rearrangement links TRBV4-1 to TRBJ2-7; D is unresolved. Trimming stripped 4 bases from V and 4 bases from J, with 20 bases between. CDR3 length equals 16 residues. In germline, CDR1 is MGHRA, CDR2 YSYEKL. The CDR3 bases are TGCGCCAGCAGCCTCTTGAGAGGCCTAGGTGAATACGAGCAGTACTTC. It translates to CASSLLRGLGEYEQYF.

The V gene is TRBV4-1, the J gene TRBJ1-5; D may be TRBD1 (5 bases). V shed 1 base and J shed 2 bases, with 9 bases lying between them. CDR1 and CDR2 (germline): MGHRA, YSYEKL. The CDR3 loop spans 15 amino acids. The CDR3 spells CASSQGRGGNQPQHF. CDR3 nucleotides: TGCGCCAGCAGCCAAGGGAGGGGTGGCAATCAGCCCCAGCATTTT.

This rearrangement joins TRBV6-4 to TRBJ1-4, with TRBD1 identical over 12 bases. Trimming at V came to 4 bases and at J to 12 bases, leaving 6 bases not matched to a gene. The germline gives CDR1 MRHNA, CDR2 SNTAGT. The CDR3 has 14 amino acids. This CDR3 reads CASSVRDRGLELFF. CDR3 nucleotide sequence: TGTGCCAGCAGTGTCCGGGACAGGGGGCTGGAACTGTTTTTT.

CDR3 sequence (DNA): TGTGCCAGCAGCTTTGAGGCTAGCGGGTTGTTCGAGCAGTACTTC. As protein: CASSFEASGLFEQYF. The chain has TRBV7-2 and TRBJ2-7; 8 nucleotides match TRBD2. This CDR3 comprises 15 residues. V was clipped by 3 bases and J by 6 bases; unmatched bases: 10. Germline CDR1 SGHTA, CDR2 FQGNSA.